Presented here are 13 T cell receptor beta chains from one specimen sequenced in a study of cytomegalovirus exposure and HLA in healthy donors. The study ran its PCR with 60 Vbeta and 13 Jbeta primers. Sequencing was performed with immunoSEQ multiplex PCR; in TCRdb, only in-frame clones are kept and a portion is missing. This table lists 95,000 to 150,000 clones. The sample taken for sequencing was PBMCs. These receptors all come from a man younger than 35 in good health and CMV-seronegative.

The V call is TRBV29-1, the J call TRBJ2-7; no clear D gene. This CDR3 has 14 amino acids. The V end was cut by 4 bases, the J end by 0 bases, with 13 bases between. The germline CDR1 and CDR2 sequences are SQVTM and ANQGSEA. The CDR3 nucleotides are TGCAGCGTTGCCGATGGCGGCTACTCCTACGAGCAGTACTTC. Translated, it gives CSVADGGYSYEQYF.

The chain employs TRBV5-1 and TRBJ1-1; unclear D gene. The CDR3 totals 15 residues. Per germline, CDR1 SGHRS and CDR2 YFSETQ. V was pared by 0 bases and J by 2 bases, with 11 bases between. CDR3 sequence: CASSLGAGRNTEAFF. The CDR3 nucleotides are TGCGCCAGCAGCTTGGGTGCCGGGAGAAACACTGAAGCTTTCTTT.

The V call is TRBV5-5, the J call TRBJ2-3; 7 positions agree with TRBD2. CDR1 and CDR2 (germline): SGHKS, YYEKEE (reference sequence). With 3 bases clipped from V and 1 base from J, the junction kept 8 bases outside the gene matches. The CDR3 runs 16 residues. The CDR3 here is CASSSGLGIGTDTQYF. As DNA, the CDR3 is TGTGCCAGCAGCTCCGGACTAGGTATTGGCACAGATACGCAGTATTTT.

The V call is TRBV5-1, the J call TRBJ2-7; TRBD1 is a possible D gene (6 bases). This CDR3 has 14 amino acids. Trimming pared 2 bases from V and 7 bases from J, leaving 16 bases between. Per germline, CDR1 SGHRS and CDR2 YFSETQ. As DNA, the CDR3 is TGCGCCAGCAGCTTCGACAGGACCTTGAGGGAGCAGTACTTC. As protein: CASSFDRTLREQYF.

The chain links TRBV5-4 to TRBJ1-6; D is unresolved. In germline, CDR1 is SGHNT, CDR2 YYREEE (reference sequence). The CDR3 runs to 14 residues. V gave up 0 bases and J gave up 10 bases, with 11 bases separating them. The CDR3 protein is CASSLEAKRSPLHF. DNA of the CDR3: TGTGCCAGCAGCTTGGAGGCTAAGAGGTCACCCCTCCACTTT.

Regarding this clone: The sample holds other DNA sequences that translate to the same CDR3. The V gene is TRBV6-1, the J gene TRBJ1-5; 7 bases match TRBD1. J lost 7 bases, V lost 0 bases, and 3 bases had no gene match. The germline V gene has CDR1 MNHNS and CDR2 SASEGT. The CDR3 has 14 amino acids. The CDR3 sequence: CASSEAGGGQPQHF. The CDR3 DNA follows: TGTGCCAGCAGTGAAGCAGGGGGCGGGCAGCCCCAGCATTTT.

V is TRBV6-1 and J is TRBJ2-1; the D gene is possibly TRBD2 (5 bases). V was trimmed by 3 bases and J by 8 bases, leaving 17 bases between them. The length of the CDR3 is 15 residues. In germline, CDR1 is MNHNS, CDR2 SASEGT. The DNA for the CDR3 is TGTGCCAGCAGTGAGTGGTTTGGACTCATGGATGAGCAGTTCTTC. It yields the protein CASSEWFGLMDEQFF.

V is TRBV19 and J is TRBJ2-7; TRBD2 matches at 12 bases. CDR1 LNHDA and CDR2 SQIVND come from the germline V gene (reference sequence). The CDR3 covers 18 residues. J gave up 2 bases and V 4 bases, and 12 bases lay outside the gene matches. CDR3 in DNA: TGTGCCAGTAGTAGACTGACTAGCGGGAGCTCGTTCCCCTACGAGCAGTACTTC. Its translation is CASSRLTSGSSFPYEQYF.

The CDR3 DNA follows: TGTGCCAGCAGTGTCGACGGGAACTATGGCTACACCTTC. As protein: CASSVDGNYGYTF. This chain uses TRBV6-1 with TRBJ1-2; D remains unclear. This CDR3 has 13 residues. Germline values: CDR1 MNHNS, CDR2 SASEGT. The ends were cut back, 4 bases at V and 2 bases at J, with 8 bases in the middle.

The V gene is TRBV5-5, the J gene TRBJ2-7; TRBD1 agrees at 7 bases. The CDR3 length is 12 residues. Germline CDR1 SGHKS, CDR2 YYEKEE (reference sequence). J gave up 6 bases and V 4 bases, and 4 bases lay outside the gene matches. CDR3: CASSPRTGEQYF. CDR3 nucleotide sequence: TGTGCCAGCAGCCCTCGGACAGGCGAGCAGTACTTC.

The chain couples TRBV19 to TRBJ1-1, with no clear D. The germline V and J ends were trimmed by 5 bases and 2 bases, with 6 bases remaining between them. CDR1 is LNHDA, CDR2 SQIVND, per germline (reference sequence). The CDR3 sequence is 12 residues long. CDR3 in DNA: TGTGCCAGTAGTTTCCTTAACACTGAAGCTTTCTTT. Amino acids: CASSFLNTEAFF.

The chain couples TRBV9 to TRBJ1-2; 8 bases fit TRBD1. Germline lookup yields CDR1 SGDLS and CDR2 YYNGEE. There are 15 residues in the CDR3. V shed 0 bases and J 7 bases; nucleotides not matched to a gene: 8. The CDR3 is CASSVEAGGESGYTF. The CDR3 nucleotides read TGTGCCAGCAGCGTAGAGGCAGGGGGCGAGAGTGGCTACACCTTC.

The rearrangement joins TRBV6-1 to TRBJ2-7; D is possibly TRBD1 (6 bases). The CDR3 totals 15 residues. From germline, CDR1 is MNHNS and CDR2 SASEGT. The ends were cut back, 2 bases at V and 0 bases at J, with 11 bases in the middle. The CDR3 loop reads CASSERDTNSYEQYF. The CDR3 nucleotides are TGTGCCAGCAGTGAACGGGACACAAACTCCTACGAGCAGTACTTC.